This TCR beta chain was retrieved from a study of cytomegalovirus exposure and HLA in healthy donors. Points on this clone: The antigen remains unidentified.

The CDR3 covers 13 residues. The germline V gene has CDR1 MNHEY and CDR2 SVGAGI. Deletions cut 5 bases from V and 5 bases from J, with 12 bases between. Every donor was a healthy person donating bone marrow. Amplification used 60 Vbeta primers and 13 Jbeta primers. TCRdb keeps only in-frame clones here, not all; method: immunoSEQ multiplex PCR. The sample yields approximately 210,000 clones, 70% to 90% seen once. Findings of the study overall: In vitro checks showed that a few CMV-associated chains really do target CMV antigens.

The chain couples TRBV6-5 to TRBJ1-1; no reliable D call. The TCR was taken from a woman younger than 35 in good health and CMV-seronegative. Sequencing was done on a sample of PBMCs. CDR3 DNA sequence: TGTGCCAGCAGTCTCAGGCCGTCTACTGAAGCTTTCTTT. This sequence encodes CASSLRPSTEAFF.